This is a list of T cell receptor beta chains from one sample in a study of control samples from healthy donors and cancer patients. Sequencing was performed with immunoSEQ multiplex PCR; in TCRdb, only in-frame clones are kept and a portion is missing. The repertoire consists of 110,000 or so clones, with approximately 90% occurring once and the leading ten covering 4% to 4.5%. The sequenced sample consisted of blood. The source of these receptors is a human donor in good health. The donor label of this sample is uncertain. Both conserved end residues are trimmed from each CDR3. For some rows the clone size is stated as once, few or many, or as a class when expanded; others skip it.

J gene,clone size,V gene,CDR3 protein
TRBJ2-5,NA,TRBV5-5,ASSSTSSGGAGETQY
TRBJ2-2,NA,TRBV19,ASSIATNTGELF
TRBJ2-7,NA,TRBV18,ASSPTGTGGWREQY
TRBJ1-3,NA,TRBV9,ASSVGPGSGNTIY
TRBJ2-7,once,TRBV2,ASREGTGAYEQY
TRBJ2-1,NA,TRBV28,ASSFPLQSSYNEQF
TRBJ1-2,NA,TRBV18,ASSPTAQGSNYGYT
TRBJ2-1,NA,TRBV18,ASSQGFDEQF
TRBJ1-4,NA,TRBV6-5,ASGDRKLF
TRBJ2-1,NA,TRBV11-2,ASSLEWDEQF
TRBJ2-1,NA,TRBV3-1/TRBV3-2,ASSPNSGGGNEQF
TRBJ1-5,NA,TRBV7-2,ASSGQSNQPQH
TRBJ2-6,few,TRBV4-3,ASSQDTGGLGANVLT
TRBJ1-1,NA,TRBV9,ASSVLSGSQTEAF
TRBJ1-5,NA,TRBV11-2,ASSLGGSLYQPQH
TRBJ2-1,NA,TRBV6-1,ASSELTSGGAYEQF
TRBJ2-4,once,TRBV19,ASSMTGTKDIQY
TRBJ2-4,NA,TRBV6-5,ASTQNYGKNIQY
TRBJ1-1,NA,TRBV16,ASSQSTGGRRAF
TRBJ1-1,NA,TRBV2,ASLGEWGTEAF
TRBJ2-3,NA,TRBV11-2,ASSFTGGWVDTQY
TRBJ2-5,once,TRBV19,ASKIGETQY
TRBJ2-1,NA,TRBV6-5,ASRRGGPGNEQF
TRBJ1-2,NA,TRBV28,ASSLIPDGYT
TRBJ1-5,NA,TRBV10-2,ASRHRDRGHQPQH
TRBJ1-1,NA,TRBV19,ASSPRAERTEAF
TRBJ1-6,NA,TRBV9,ASSAGQGPNSPLH
TRBJ2-1,NA,TRBV27,ASSVTGRGGHNEQF
TRBJ1-4,NA,TRBV6-1,ASSERTLYSDSFVLGKLF
TRBJ1-5,NA,TRBV6-2/TRBV6-3,ASSYPQGRRPYQPQH
TRBJ2-1,NA,TRBV19,ASAKGGESYNEQF
TRBJ1-5,NA,TRBV7-8,ASSLDSRIQPQH
TRBJ1-4,once,TRBV4-3,ASSHGVYREELF
TRBJ2-1,few,TRBV7-9,ASSPTGFSYNEQF
TRBJ2-7,NA,TRBV5-1,ASSLGSTASTYEQY
TRBJ1-2,NA,TRBV6-5,ASRRDRDLNYGYT
TRBJ1-4,NA,TRBV21-1,ASSKRGRADEKLF
TRBJ1-6,NA,TRBV11-2,ASSFRRSNSPLH
TRBJ2-7,NA,TRBV28,ASTNQGTGIYEQY
TRBJ1-6,NA,TRBV10-3,AIGGRGNSPLH
TRBJ2-2,NA,TRBV27,ASSLGLLGLGQYAGELF
TRBJ2-2,NA,TRBV5-1,ASSFNPPGAGELF
TRBJ2-1,NA,TRBV24-1,ATSDSGEYNEQF
TRBJ2-3,NA,TRBV7-2,ASSLVGGGGSTQY